The clone carrying this T cell receptor beta chain was seen a few times. Its specificity is unknown. The same CDR3 arises from other DNA sequences in this sample as well. The data derive from a study of cytomegalovirus exposure and HLA in healthy donors. The study, taken as a whole, reports: While the bulk of TCR sequences proved rare, some public TCRs turned up in many donors. Based on reports, TCR beta sequences accurately predicted HLA-A and HLA-B alleles for most subjects.

PCR used 60 Vbeta primers and 13 Jbeta primers. Assay used: immunoSEQ multiplex PCR; TCRdb lists only in-frame clones, some missing. The table lists roughly 180,000 clones, roughly 9.4% of them singletons, with over 1% in the top ten. The CDR3 totals 18 residues. The V gene's germline CDR1 is LNHDA and CDR2 SQIVND (reference sequence). V was shortened by 3 bases and J by 4 bases, with 24 bases between the two germline ends. The sample was PBMCs. The chain recombines TRBV19 with TRBJ1-2, with D perhaps TRBD1 (5 bases). This receptor was taken from a woman aged 25 to 39 in good health and CMV-seropositive. In DNA form, the CDR3 reads TGTGCCAGTAGTATTTGGGCCGGTGGGGCCCAGGGCTTCTATGGCTACACCTTC. Translating gives CASSIWAGGAQGFYGYTF.